The rows below give T cell receptor beta chains drawn from one sample of a study of prognosis after radiotherapy for stage I lung cancer. TCRdb reprocessed the multiplex PCR reads with MiXCR, giving one entry per CDR3 protein. Of tens of thousands of distinct CDR3 sequences detected, about 25% appear once; the ten largest clones hold around 6.9%. The source was PBMCs, collected before or after stereotactic body radiation therapy (not recorded which). These receptors came from a donor aged 50 or older with non-small cell lung cancer. Each CDR3 is given with its conserved first and last residue. D genes are given only for firm matches.

-	TRBV25-1	TRBJ2-3	CSSSAQVGGADMQYF
-	TRBV6-1	TRBJ1-4	CASSEPLKLFF
-	TRBV2	TRBJ1-5	CASSSTVTVSNQPQHF
TRBD1	TRBV15	TRBJ1-4	CSTSRDLGQGDEKLFF
-	TRBV7-2	TRBJ1-2	CASSLSPNGRNYGYTF
TRBD1	TRBV20-1	TRBJ1-6	CSARGTGVSYNSPLHF
TRBD1	TRBV6-1	TRBJ1-5	CASSGQGAGINQPQHF
-	TRBV6-1	TRBJ1-2	CASNSGGANGYGYTF
-	TRBV7-3	TRBJ1-2	CASSPFGGPYGYTF
-	TRBV12-3/TRBV12-4	TRBJ2-5	CASSWVGGETQYF
-	TRBV28	TRBJ2-1	CASSSGGGGNEQFF
-	TRBV28	TRBJ2-3	CASRFGGTDTQYF
-	TRBV9	TRBJ2-3	CASSVVGGKADTQYF
TRBD2	TRBV6-1	TRBJ2-2	CASSESRLAGGPWELFF
-	TRBV11-2	TRBJ2-7	CASSPGLTEQYF
-	TRBV5-6	TRBJ2-5	CASSSGGLETQYF
-	TRBV30	TRBJ2-2	CAWLHSANTGELFF
-	TRBV4-1	TRBJ1-2	CASSQETVDYGYTF
-	TRBV20-1	TRBJ1-4	CSASRVNNEKLFF
-	TRBV19	TRBJ1-1	CASSNDRGEAFF
-	TRBV3-1	TRBJ1-2	CASSQELSQGGAYTF
TRBD1	TRBV5-1	TRBJ1-2	CASSLEGTVNYGYTF
-	TRBV20-1	TRBJ2-1	CSARDLRGIGNEQFF
-	TRBV6-5	TRBJ2-1	CAGSPLPAGEQFF
TRBD1	TRBV30	TRBJ2-7	CAWSVGAGQGLREQYF
-	TRBV2	TRBJ2-7	CASRGARYEQYF
-	TRBV9	TRBJ2-1	CARGAPSAYNEQFF
TRBD1	TRBV2	TRBJ2-7	CASTSQGTSYERYF
TRBD2	TRBV6-1	TRBJ2-7	CASTPVGGMDYEQYF
-	TRBV5-5	TRBJ1-1	CASSLDWNTEAFF
TRBD1	TRBV20-1	TRBJ1-1	CSARRDRGTEAFF
TRBD2	TRBV6-1	TRBJ2-5	CASTHKRGGETQYF
-	TRBV20-1	TRBJ2-7	CSGSQSYEQYF
TRBD1	TRBV18	TRBJ1-2	CASSPTGAVYGYTF
TRBD1	TRBV18	TRBJ1-1	CANSPGGPNTEAFF
-	TRBV6-1	TRBJ1-3	CASSEQPESSGNTIYF
TRBD1	TRBV19	TRBJ1-5	CASSKLRTGEEQPQHF
TRBD1	TRBV5-5	TRBJ1-1	CASSPETWTGNTEAFF
-	TRBV6-2/TRBV6-3	TRBJ1-3	CASSYSTLTSSGNTIYF
-	TRBV20-1	TRBJ1-1	CSAIGTLNTEAFF
-	TRBV7-3	TRBJ2-2	CASSWGPNTGELFF
-	TRBV5-6	TRBJ1-6	CASSTYSYNSPLHF
TRBD2	TRBV27	TRBJ2-1	CASRKGLAAYNEQFF
-	TRBV25-1	TRBJ1-1	CASRGNPGTEAFF
TRBD1	TRBV6-5	TRBJ1-2	CASSSPRQGGSYGYTF
TRBD1	TRBV30	TRBJ1-3	CASGGLTIYF
TRBD1	TRBV5-6	TRBJ2-5	CASSLVQGARETQYF
TRBD1	TRBV20-1	TRBJ1-2	CSASDRGRPYGYTF
-	TRBV7-2	TRBJ1-2	CASSFSRIYGYTF
-	TRBV4-3	TRBJ2-5	CASSQSGQQETQYF
TRBD1	TRBV3-1	TRBJ1-1	CASSPRDRGLTTEAFF